The 30 T cell receptor beta chains listed next were all sequenced from one sample in a study of blood T cell repertoires in COVID-19. The table came from immunoSEQ multiplex PCR; TCRdb's copy has only in-frame clones and leaves some out. The sample lists tens of thousands of clones, 91% occurring once. The sample comprised peripheral blood. These TCRs come from a man aged 50 to 60 with active COVID-19.

This chain links TRBV4-2 with TRBJ2-3; 8 positions agree with TRBD2. The J segment lost 3 bases and the V segment lost 0 bases, leaving 2 bases of the junction unmatched. The germline gives CDR1 LGHNA, CDR2 YNFKEQ. The CDR3 loop spans 15 amino acids. CDR3 sequence: CASSQDGGDTDTQYF. For the CDR3, the DNA is TGTGCCAGCAGCCAAGACGGGGGGGATACAGATACGCAGTATTTT.

J is TRBJ1-1 and V is TRBV7-7, with TRBD1 as a possible D gene (6 bases). The CDR3 totals 21 residues. The germline CDR1 and CDR2 sequences are SSHAT and FNYEAQ (reference sequence). Trimming took 0 bases from V and 3 from J, leaving 29 bases between them. The CDR3 loop reads CASSLAWGGRGGDNLDTEAFF. In DNA form, the CDR3 reads TGTGCCAGCAGCTTAGCATGGGGAGGGAGAGGGGGGGACAACTTAGACACTGAAGCTTTCTTT.

The rearrangement joins TRBV6-7 to TRBJ2-7, with unresolved D. TRBV6-7 is given ORF status, its function remaining uncertain. Trimming pared 0 bases from V and 7 bases from J, leaving 19 bases between. The CDR3 runs to 16 residues. The CDR3 DNA reads as TGTGCCAGCAGTTACTCGAAACAGTTCAGTCCTTGTGAGCAGTACTTC. Its translation: CASSYSKQFSPCEQYF.

V gene TRBV28 combines with J gene TRBJ1-3; 8 bases align to TRBD1. The ends lost 1 base at V and 0 bases at J; junction bases unmatched: 8. The CDR3 contains 18 residues. From germline, CDR1 is MDHEN and CDR2 SYDVKM. The CDR3 DNA reads TGTGCCAGCAGTTTATCCCCCATCGACAGGGGCTCTGGAAACACCATATATTTT. This translates into CASSLSPIDRGSGNTIYF.

The chain recombines TRBV21-1 with TRBJ1-3. TRBV21-1 is a pseudogene. The CDR3 spans 15 residues. This CDR3 reads CASSNRGIGGNTIYF. The CDR3 DNA sequence: TGTGCCAGCAGCAACCGGGGGATCGGTGGAAACACCATATATTTT.

This sequence joins TRBV19 and TRBJ2-2, with D perhaps TRBD1 (5 bases). Trimming cost V 2 bases and J 2 bases, with 12 bases left between them. This CDR3 comprises 16 residues. Germline CDR1 is LNHDA and CDR2 is SQIVND (reference sequence). CDR3 bases: TGTGCCAGTAGTATACAAGGGGCAGCTAACACCGGGGAGCTGTTTTTT. Its translation is CASSIQGAANTGELFF.

The chain combines TRBV25-1 with TRBJ1-1; TRBD1 matches 8 bases. Germline CDR1 MGHDK, CDR2 SYGVNS. The CDR3 has 15 amino acids. The ends lost 6 bases at V and 7 bases at J; junction bases unmatched: 13. The DNA for the CDR3 is TGTGCCAGCAGGGACTCACGGACAGGGCGCCATGAAGCTTTCTTT. This codes for CASRDSRTGRHEAFF.

The chain uses TRBV5-4 and TRBJ1-1, with 9 nucleotides matching TRBD1. V gave up 3 bases and J gave up 1 base; unmatched junction bases: 4. The length of the CDR3 is 15 residues. Germline V gene sequence: CDR1 SGHNT, CDR2 YYREEE (reference sequence). The chain's CDR3 is CASSSGQGPNTEAFF. CDR3 DNA: TGTGCCAGCAGCTCGGGACAGGGCCCGAACACTGAAGCTTTCTTT. The variable domain in full, completed from reference TRBV5-4 and TRBJ1-1, reads ETGVTQSPTHLIKTRGQQVTLRCSSQSGHNTVSWYQQALGQGPQFIFQYYREEENGRGNFPPRFSGLQFPNYSSELNVNALELDDSALYLCASSSGQGPNTEAFFGQGTRLTVV.

This chain uses TRBV5-1 with TRBJ2-3; 16 positions agree with TRBD2. The germline gives CDR1 SGHRS, CDR2 YFSETQ. The J segment lost 3 bases and the V segment lost 4 bases, leaving 5 bases of the junction unmatched. The CDR3 contains 17 residues. The CDR3 DNA sequence: TGCGCCAGCAGCACCGGGACTAGCGGGGGGGCGACAGATACGCAGTATTTT. As protein: CASSTGTSGGATDTQYF.

V and J are TRBV28 and TRBJ2-5; 13 bases fit TRBD2. Germline V gene sequence: CDR1 MDHEN, CDR2 SYDVKM. V trimming: 5 bases; J trimming: 3 bases; junction bases outside the gene matches: 6. This CDR3 has 16 amino acids. CDR3 DNA sequence: TGTGCCAGCAGTATGACTAGCGGGGGGTTCGAAGAGACCCAGTACTTC. Its translation: CASSMTSGGFEETQYF.

This chain connects TRBV7-2 to TRBJ1-5, with TRBD1 as a possible D gene (5 bases). The CDR3 is 14 residues long. In germline, CDR1 is SGHTA, CDR2 FQGNSA. The V and J ends lost 3 bases and 5 bases respectively, with 11 bases between them. The CDR3 here is CASSFAGVDQPQHF. The CDR3 DNA sequence: TGTGCCAGCAGCTTTGCGGGGGTGGATCAGCCCCAGCATTTT.

V gene TRBV30 combines with J gene TRBJ2-7, with TRBD2 matching over 8 bases. CDR3 length: 13 amino acids. Germline-derived CDR1 and CDR2 are GTSNPN and SVGIG (reference sequence). The J segment lost 4 bases and the V segment lost 4 bases, leaving 6 bases of the junction unmatched. The CDR3 loop is CAWNRGGRYEQYF. The CDR3 coding sequence is TGTGCCTGGAACCGGGGGGGCCGGTACGAGCAGTACTTC.

J is TRBJ2-1 and V is TRBV7-8, with 7 positions matching TRBD2. V gave up 1 base and J gave up 2 bases; unmatched junction bases: 2. This CDR3 is 15 amino acids long. Germline-derived CDR1 and CDR2 are SGHVS and FQNEAQ. As DNA, the CDR3 is TGTGCCAGCAGCTTAGGGGGGGGACCCTACAATGAGCAGTTCTTC. Its translation is CASSLGGGPYNEQFF.

This chain joins TRBV7-6 and TRBJ2-5, with TRBD2 identical over 7 bases. In germline, CDR1 is SGHVS, CDR2 FNYEAQ. V shed 5 bases, J shed 2 bases, and the junction held 8 bases outside the gene matches. CDR3 length: 15 amino acids. The CDR3 sequence: CASSPNWGGQETQYF. In DNA, the CDR3 is TGTGCCAGCAGCCCCAATTGGGGGGGGCAAGAGACCCAGTACTTC.

V is TRBV7-8 and J is TRBJ1-4; D remains unclear. Trimming pared 1 base from V and 0 bases from J, leaving 18 bases between. The CDR3 is 19 residues long. Germline CDR1 and CDR2: SGHVS and FQNEAQ. CDR3 DNA: TGTGCCAGCAGCTTAGGTAGACGGGGTAGTTTGCCAACTAATGAAAAACTGTTTTTT. Protein: CASSLGRRGSLPTNEKLFF.

The V and J genes are TRBV6-5 and TRBJ1-1, with D tentatively TRBD1 (6 bases). CDR1 is MNHEY, CDR2 SVGAGI, per germline. Trimming cost V 7 bases and J 3 bases, with 12 bases left between them. The CDR3 spans 13 residues. The CDR3 region is CASTAGGHTEAFF. CDR3 in DNA: TGTGCCAGCACCGCCGGGGGGCACACTGAAGCTTTCTTT.

The chain recombines TRBV6-5 with TRBJ1-5; D is ambiguous. Germline V gene data show CDR1 as MNHEY and CDR2 as SVGAGI. The CDR3 length is 13 residues. Deletions cut 6 bases from V and 3 bases from J, with 9 bases between. The DNA for the CDR3 is TGTGCCAGCAGCGACCTAGACAATCAGCCCCAGCATTTT. It specifies CASSDLDNQPQHF.

The chain is built from TRBV7-8 and TRBJ2-3; no reliable D call. The CDR3 is 14 amino acids. Germline loops: CDR1 SGHVS, CDR2 FQNEAQ. Trimming left V 3 bases short and J 0 bases short, with 7 bases between. Written as DNA, the CDR3 is TGTGCCAGCAGCTTGGTGACTAGCACAGATACGCAGTATTTT. As protein: CASSLVTSTDTQYF.

The chain employs TRBV6-1 and TRBJ1-5; D is undetermined. Germline loops: CDR1 MNHNS, CDR2 SASEGT. Trimming stripped 3 bases from V and 0 bases from J, with 15 bases between. There are 17 residues in the CDR3. The CDR3 DNA sequence: TGTGCCAGCAGTGACCGGGGAACTTCCTATAGCAATCAGCCCCAGCATTTT. Translated: CASSDRGTSYSNQPQHF.

The gene calls are TRBV28 and TRBJ1-2; possibly TRBD1 for D (5 bases). CDR1 MDHEN and CDR2 SYDVKM come from the germline V gene. This CDR3 region has 13 residues. Trimming cost V 4 bases and J 4 bases, with 10 bases left between them. This CDR3 reads CASSSGPSYGYTF. CDR3 sequence (DNA): TGTGCCAGCAGTTCAGGGCCTAGCTATGGCTACACCTTC.

J is TRBJ2-5 and V is TRBV9; 11 positions agree with TRBD2. Germline V gives CDR1 SGDLS, CDR2 YYNGEE. There are 15 residues in the CDR3. The ends lost 3 bases at V and 0 bases at J; junction bases unmatched: 1. The CDR3 loop is CASSAGLADQETQYF. Written as DNA, the CDR3 is TGTGCCAGCAGCGCGGGACTAGCGGACCAAGAGACCCAGTACTTC. The full variable domain, its missing parts supplied by reference TRBV9 and TRBJ2-5, is DSGVTQTPKHLITATGQRVTLRCSPRSGDLSVYWYQQSLDQGLQFLIQYYNGEERAKGNILERFSAQQFPDLHSELNLSSLELGDSALYFCASSAGLADQETQYFGPGTRLLVL.

The V call is TRBV5-1, the J call TRBJ2-7; no clear D gene. Per the germline V gene, CDR1 is SGHRS and CDR2 is YFSETQ. The CDR3 runs to 12 residues. V was clipped by 2 bases and J by 6 bases, with 9 bases between them. Here the CDR3 reads CASSLNNFEQYF. The DNA for the CDR3 is TGCGCCAGCAGCTTAAATAATTTCGAGCAGTACTTC.

The chain has TRBV12-3 or TRBV12-4 and TRBJ1-1, with D uncertain. V was clipped by 4 bases and J by 4 bases, with 10 bases between them. The CDR3 totals 13 residues. The CDR3: CASSSTVGTEAFF. The CDR3 nucleotides read TGTGCCAGCAGTTCCACAGTGGGCACTGAAGCTTTCTTT.

The chain uses TRBV10-1 and TRBJ2-1, with D possibly being TRBD1 (6 bases). V shed 4 bases and J shed 2 bases, with 9 bases lying between them. The CDR3 is 14 residues long. Germline CDR1 reads WNHNN; CDR2 reads SYGVQD (reference sequence). CDR3 nucleotide sequence: TGCGCCAGCAGTGGGGACACAACCTACAATGAGCAGTTCTTC. Translating it yields CASSGDTTYNEQFF.

The V gene is TRBV27, the J gene TRBJ2-3; the match to TRBD2 covers 13 bases. Germline-derived CDR1 and CDR2 are MNHEY and SMNVEV (reference sequence). V lost 5 bases and J lost 6; bases outside the gene matches: 2. The CDR3 extends over 14 amino acids. The CDR3 region has the DNA TGTGCCAGCAGTCTGGGACTAGCGGGGGATACGCAGTATTTT. This translates into CASSLGLAGDTQYF.

J is TRBJ2-3 and V is TRBV29-1; TRBD2 aligns across 7 bases. Unmatched junction bases numbered 4, after V lost 5 bases and J lost 5 bases. Germline V lookup: CDR1 SQVTM, CDR2 ANQGSEA. The CDR3 covers 12 residues. CDR3 bases: TGCAGCGTTACCTTAGCGGGAGATACGCAGTATTTT. Protein product: CSVTLAGDTQYF.

The chain recombines TRBV29-1 with TRBJ1-1; TRBD1 is a possible D gene (6 bases). Germline CDR1 SQVTM, CDR2 ANQGSEA. The CDR3 runs 12 residues. Trimming pared 7 bases from V and 4 bases from J, leaving 13 bases between. The CDR3 reads CSDHTGITEAFF. The CDR3 coding sequence is TGCAGCGACCACACAGGGATCACTGAAGCTTTCTTT.

The chain has TRBV3-1 (or the pseudogene TRBV3-2) and TRBJ2-5, with D perhaps TRBD2 (5 bases). Trimming stripped 5 bases from V and 3 bases from J, with 19 bases between. The germline gives CDR1 LGHDT, CDR2 YNNKEL (reference sequence). The CDR3 covers 16 residues. CDR3: CASSFRPSGRKETQYF. Here the CDR3 DNA reads TGTGCCAGCAGCTTCCGCCCGAGCGGCCGCAAAGAGACCCAGTACTTC.

In DNA form, the CDR3 reads TGTGCCAGCAGCCGAGGGGGACAGGCGTACTCCTACGAGCAGTACTTC. As protein: CASSRGGQAYSYEQYF. V and J are TRBV7-8 and TRBJ2-7, with TRBD1 identical over 8 bases. The CDR3 consists of 16 residues. V dropped 5 bases and J dropped 0; count of bases not matched to a gene: 9. Germline V lookup: CDR1 SGHVS, CDR2 FQNEAQ.

The rearrangement links TRBV7-2 to TRBJ1-2, with 8 nucleotides matching TRBD1. Germline-derived CDR1 and CDR2 are SGHTA and FQGNSA. The CDR3 length is 19 residues. The V segment lost 7 bases and the J segment 0 bases; nucleotides outside the gene matches: 19. The CDR3 loop is CASNLPSSQGENPNYGYTF. DNA of the CDR3: TGTGCCAGCAACCTTCCATCTTCACAGGGGGAGAACCCTAACTATGGCTACACCTTC.